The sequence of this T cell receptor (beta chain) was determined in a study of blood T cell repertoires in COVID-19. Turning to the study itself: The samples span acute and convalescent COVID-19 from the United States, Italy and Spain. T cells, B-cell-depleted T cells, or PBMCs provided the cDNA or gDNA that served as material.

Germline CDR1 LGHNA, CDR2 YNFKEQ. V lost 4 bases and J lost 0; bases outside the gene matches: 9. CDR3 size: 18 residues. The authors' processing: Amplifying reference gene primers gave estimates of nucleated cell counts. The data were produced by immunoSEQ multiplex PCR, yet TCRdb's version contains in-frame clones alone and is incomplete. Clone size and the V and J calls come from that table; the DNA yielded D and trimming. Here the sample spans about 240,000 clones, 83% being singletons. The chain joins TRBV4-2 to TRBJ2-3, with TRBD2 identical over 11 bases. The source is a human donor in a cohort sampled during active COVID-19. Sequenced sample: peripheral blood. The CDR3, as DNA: TGTGCCAGCAGCCGATTTAGCGGGGGGGACCCTAGCACAGATACGCAGTATTTT. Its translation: CASSRFSGGDPSTDTQYF.